This T cell receptor (beta chain) was profiled in a study of Graves' ophthalmopathy and Graves' hyperthyroidism. Whole-study findings and limits: Ophthalmopathy progression predictions by the model showed 72% to 80% specificity and about 70% sensitivity. Researchers report that a 13-signature model separated ophthalmopathy from stable hyperthyroidism, posting under 90% sensitivity and 81.08% specificity.

As the template, RNA transcripts were used to amplify TCR beta CDR3 regions. HTBI primers served in a first-round RT-PCR, which a second-round multiplex PCR followed. Using its own MiXCR run on the multiplex PCR reads, TCRdb lists one record per CDR3 protein. The repertoire holds 200,000 to 250,000 distinct CDR3 sequences, with about 32% as singletons. This clonotype showed up many times. The target antigen is unknown. Those donors who had ophthalmopathy presented with moderate-to-severe activity, a CAS of ≥3, a NOSPECS of ≥4 and a duration under 3 months. Other autoimmune disease, uncontrolled infection, pregnancy and lactation led to exclusion. V shed 5 bases, J shed 7 bases, and the junction held 8 bases outside the gene matches. The CDR3 totals 15 residues. The germline V gene encodes CDR1 MNHEY and CDR2 SVGAGI.

The rearrangement uses TRBV6-5 and TRBJ1-2, with 12 bases aligning to TRBD1. The TCR originated in a man in his fifties or sixties with Graves' ophthalmopathy. Sequencing was carried out using peripheral blood. The CDR3 here is CASSPAGTGGSGYTF. Written as DNA, the CDR3 is TGTGCCAGCAGTCCAGCCGGGACAGGGGGCTCTGGCTACACCTTC.